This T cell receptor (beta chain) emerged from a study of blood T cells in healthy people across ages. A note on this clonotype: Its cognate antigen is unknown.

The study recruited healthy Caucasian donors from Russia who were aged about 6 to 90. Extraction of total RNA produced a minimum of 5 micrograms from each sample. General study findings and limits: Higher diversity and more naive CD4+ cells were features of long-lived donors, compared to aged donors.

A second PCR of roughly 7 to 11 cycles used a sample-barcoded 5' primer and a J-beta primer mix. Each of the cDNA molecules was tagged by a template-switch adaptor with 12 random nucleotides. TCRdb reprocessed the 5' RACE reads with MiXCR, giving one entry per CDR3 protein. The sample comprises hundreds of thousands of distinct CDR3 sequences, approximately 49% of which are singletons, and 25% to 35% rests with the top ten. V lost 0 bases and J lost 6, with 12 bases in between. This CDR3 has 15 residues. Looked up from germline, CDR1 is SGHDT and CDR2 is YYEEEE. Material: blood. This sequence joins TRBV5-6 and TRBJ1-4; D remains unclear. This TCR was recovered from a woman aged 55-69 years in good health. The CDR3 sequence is CASSLAYAADEKLFF. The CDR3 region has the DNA TGTGCCAGCAGCTTGGCCTACGCAGCGGATGAAAAACTGTTTTTT.